This T cell receptor (beta chain) was observed in a study of STAT3 mutations in large granular lymphocyte leukemia. Study results and limitations: Some patients had dominant TCR clones larger than their STAT3 mutant burden. Sampling intervals varied between patients and samples. Every T-LGLL patient had at least one immunodominant TCRbeta clonotype. After therapy, about 35% of the 18 patients switched clonotypes, all new clones STAT3 wild type.

About 40,000 productive templates were obtained per sample on average. TCRdb's table, derived via immunoSEQ multiplex PCR, lists solely in-frame clones and lacks some. The table shows 2,500 to 3,500 clones, with 40% to 45% occurring only once. Details on this clone: As yet, its antigen is unknown.

The clonotype originates from a man aged 50 or older with T-cell large granular lymphocyte leukemia. Some clones in this sample may be carry-over from other donors' samples. The sequencing sample was made of peripheral blood mononuclear cells.

The CDR3 is CASSLTDAGEQYF. The CDR3 DNA reads as TGCGCCAGCAGCTTAACGGACGCGGGGGAGCAGTACTTC. The V call is TRBV5-1, the J call TRBJ2-7; a weak D match, TRBD2 (6 bases). Trimming cost V 2 bases and J 7 bases, with 13 bases left between them. The CDR3 length is 13 residues. Germline values: CDR1 SGHRS, CDR2 YFSETQ.